The present T cell receptor (beta chain) was sequenced within a study of identical twins. Germline CDR1 and CDR2: KGHDR and SFDVKD. V gave up 0 bases and J gave up 8 bases; unmatched junction bases: 3. This CDR3 spans 14 amino acids. This clonotype was detected a few times. Each CDR3 protein is one row after TCRdb ran MiXCR on the 5' RACE reads. The sample contains some 500,000 distinct CDR3 sequences, approximately 15% of which appear only once. The same specimen was also included in a second study, on yellow fever vaccine responses in identical twins. That study adds: Twins reportedly appeared to share part of their vaccine T cell response while keeping part individual.

This sequence originates from a woman in her late teens or twenties in good health. This chain joins TRBV24-1 and TRBJ2-1; 7 bases are a match to TRBD1. The sample taken for sequencing was CD4+ T cells sorted from blood. The CDR3 DNA follows: TGTGCCACCAGTGATTTGACAGGGGCTTATGAGCAGTTCTTC. It encodes CATSDLTGAYEQFF.